Listed below are T cell receptor beta chains from one sample, sequenced in a study of a mutant IDH1 vaccine in newly diagnosed glioma. TCRdb's copy holds only in-frame clones and misses some; the assay was immunoSEQ multiplex PCR. The data show 70,000 to 95,000 clones, about 80% seen once. The sequencing here drew on PBMCs, taken from a glioma patient treated with radiotherapy, temozolomide or both. The receptors were sampled from a man aged 35 to 55 with glioma. Some clones in this sample may be carry-over from other donors' samples. CDR3s include the opening cysteine and the closing phenylalanine or tryptophan. Fields, in order: V gene, clone size, CDR3 protein. Size values are once, few and many counts, or a class for expanded clones, and some rows have none.

>TRBV6-5|many
CASSYTIGQGGNEQFF
>TRBV5-1|NA
CASSPETDQPQHF
>TRBV29-1|NA
CSAIPGQGLYGYTF
>TRBV30|few
CAWSWRTGVAEAFF
>TRBV6-6|NA
CASSDPGGQGYTF
>TRBV5-1|NA
CASSLDTGEDTQYF
>TRBV2|NA
CASSVRQETQYF
>TRBV5-5|NA
CASSFGMGRTGNTIYF
>TRBV6-1|NA
CASSEAGGNQPQHF
>TRBV2|NA
CASRGTGGRATEAFF
>TRBV2|few
CASRGTGNQPQHF
>TRBV2|NA
CASSPPAGYEQYF
>TRBV9|NA
CASSPQGAGELFF
>TRBV9|NA
CASSASGGAINEQFF
>TRBV4-1|medium-sized
CASSQPGRQVSDTQYF
>TRBV4-1|few
CASSQAGGLNQPQHF
>TRBV19|NA
CASSIWSEDNQPQHF
>TRBV6-5|once
CASSLYNSPLHF
>TRBV7-9|NA
CASSLVDGEAFF
>TRBV6-5|NA
CASSPGTGGNQPQHF
>TRBV2|NA
CASSKQGQGYGYTF
>TRBV5-6|NA
CASSPVGRRQETQYF
>TRBV30|NA
CAWSLGQGRNSPLHF
>TRBV19|NA
CASSMTDTEAFF
>TRBV11-2|medium-sized
CASTEDRGRSPLHF
>TRBV11-2|once
CASSLGGMADTQYF
>TRBV4-1|NA
CASSQGQDNSPLHF
>TRBV5-1|few
CASSVDRLAYEQYF
>TRBV30|NA
CAWGDTYYEQYF